This T cell receptor (beta chain) was sequenced in a study of Graves' ophthalmopathy and Graves' hyperthyroidism. Study-level findings and limits: Most expanded clonotypes from thyroid (those above 0.001 frequency) were also found in blood.

The authors enrolled newly diagnosed hyperthyroidism patients aged 18 to 65 with under 2 months' duration. Uncontrolled infections, pregnancy, lactation or other autoimmune diseases led to patient exclusion. Orbital computed tomography, thyroid ultrasound, TRAb, serum thyroxine and clinical symptoms formed the basis of diagnosis. The sequenced template was RNA, covering the TCR beta CDR3 region. RT-PCR with HTBI primers came first, then second-round multiplex PCR. Each CDR3 protein gets one entry after TCRdb re-called the multiplex PCR reads with MiXCR. Seen here are about 500,000 distinct CDR3 sequences, 39% observed once, and the top ten hold less than 4.5%. This clonotype was recorded at least ten times. The antigen is undetermined. The V segment lost 4 bases and the J segment 5 bases; nucleotides outside the gene matches: 4. The CDR3 length is 13 residues. Germline loops: CDR1 SNHLY, CDR2 FYNNEI.

V gene TRBV2 combines with J gene TRBJ2-5; 7 nucleotides line up with TRBD1. The source material was peripheral blood or thyroid tissue (not recorded which). The sequence came from an adult man with Graves' hyperthyroidism. CDR3 sequence reads: CASSGQGFETQYF. The CDR3 nucleotides read TGTGCCAGCAGTGGACAGGGTTTCGAGACCCAGTACTTC.